This TCR beta chain was captured by sequencing in a study of blood T cell repertoires in COVID-19. The protocol was immunoSEQ multiplex PCR, while the TCRdb copy is restricted to in-frame clones and leaves out a portion. Of roughly 150,000 clones listed, 65% to 85% are singletons. The clonotype comes from a man aged 55 to 70 with active or convalescent COVID-19. The specimen sequenced was peripheral blood.

CDR3 region: CASSTGARETQYF. In nucleotides, the CDR3 is TGTGCCAGCAGTACAGGGGCGAGGGAGACCCAGTACTTC. The chain uses TRBV28 and TRBJ2-5; 7 positions match TRBD1. V lost 5 bases, J lost 5 bases, and 5 bases stayed unmatched. Per the germline V gene, CDR1 is MDHEN and CDR2 is SYDVKM. The CDR3 is 13 residues long.